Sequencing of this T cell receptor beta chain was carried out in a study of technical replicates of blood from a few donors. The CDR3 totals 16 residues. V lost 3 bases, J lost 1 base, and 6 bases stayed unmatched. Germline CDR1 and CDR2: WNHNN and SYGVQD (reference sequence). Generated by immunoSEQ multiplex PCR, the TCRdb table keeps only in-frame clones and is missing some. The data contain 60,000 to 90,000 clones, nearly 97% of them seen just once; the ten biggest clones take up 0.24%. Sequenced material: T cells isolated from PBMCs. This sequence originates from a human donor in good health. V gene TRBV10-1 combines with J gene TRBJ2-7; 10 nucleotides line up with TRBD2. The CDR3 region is CASSDYGLAESYEQYF. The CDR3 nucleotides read TGCGCCAGCAGTGACTACGGACTAGCGGAATCCTACGAGCAGTACTTC.